This T cell receptor (beta chain) came from a study of T cell responses to AZD1222 COVID-19 vaccine. Study-level results: Possibly, clonal diversity was underestimated; donors were largely white British and included more females. Unmutated variant regions are reportedly the target of nearly half of TCRs that are spike-specific.

The length of the CDR3 is 13 residues. Germline V gene lookup returns CDR1 ENHRY and CDR2 SYGVKD. V was clipped by 9 bases and J by 5 bases, with 16 bases between them. Remarks on this clone: Its antigen is currently unknown.

Clones were read by immunoSEQ multiplex PCR, and TCRdb kept only the in-frame ones, dropping some. Counted here are 160,000 or so clones, about 88% occurring once; the ten biggest clones make up 5.5%. This TCR derives from an adult in good health. V and J are TRBV10-3 and TRBJ2-5; D is undetermined. This material consisted of peripheral blood, taken on day 0 of AZD1222 vaccination. CDR3 amino acids: CAIRAVIMETQYF. The CDR3 bases are TGTGCCATAAGGGCGGTGATAATGGAGACCCAGTACTTC.